The entry below describes one TCR beta chain. These data are taken from a study of blood T cell repertoires in COVID-19. About the research overall: COVID-19 samples, acute and convalescent, were from the United States, Italy and Spain. PBMCs, B-cell-depleted T cells, or T cells provided the cDNA or gDNA that made up the material.

In the study's own analysis: For nucleated cells, counts were estimated from reference gene primer amplification. Produced via immunoSEQ multiplex PCR; TCRdb's table is partial and in-frame only. The V and J calls and clone size were taken over from that table, and D and trimming were inferred from the DNA. The data contain about 290,000 clones, roughly 90% of them seen just once; the ten biggest clones take up approximately 4.3%. J gave up 4 bases and V 5 bases, and 2 bases lay outside the gene matches. The CDR3 length is 13 residues. Germline assignment: CDR1 SGHAT and CDR2 FQDESV (reference sequence).

This TCR was sampled from a man aged 35-49 years with acute or convalescent COVID-19. The J gene is TRBJ2-1, the V gene TRBV11-1; TRBD1 matches 7 bases. The sequencing sample was made of peripheral blood. This CDR3 reads CASSMDRYNEQFF. In DNA, the CDR3 is TGTGCCAGCAGCATGGACAGGTACAATGAGCAGTTCTTC.